A single sample gave rise to the 27 T cell receptor beta chains below, sequenced in a study of T cells in Graves' hyperthyroidism and ophthalmopathy. TCR beta CDR3 regions were amplified from RNA transcripts. The TCR CDR3 was amplified in a first-round RT-PCR using the HTBI primer set. MiXCR, applied by TCRdb to the multiplex PCR reads, yields one record per CDR3 protein. The sample has fewer than 550,000 distinct CDR3 sequences; about 15% are singletons. What was sequenced was blood. These receptors were collected from a woman aged 18-35 years with Graves' hyperthyroidism.

About this clonotype itself: A much bigger clone sits one base away, suggesting this may be a read error. This chain connects TRBV5-1 to TRBJ1-6; a weak D match, TRBD1 (6 bases). CDR1 and CDR2 from the germline V gene are SGHRS and YFSETQ. The CDR3 runs 14 residues. The CDR3: CTSSLEGGGSPLHF. The CDR3, as DNA: TGCACCAGCAGCTTGGAGGGGGGGGGTTCACCCCTCCACTTT.

This clonotype was counted ten times or more. This rearrangement joins TRBV7-3 to TRBJ2-3; D not certain. The CDR3 consists of 17 residues. Trimming left V 0 bases short and J 0 bases short, with 13 bases between. From germline, CDR1 is SGHTA and CDR2 FQGTGA. The chain's CDR3 is CASSLTLGASSTDTQYF. Here the CDR3 DNA reads TGTGCCAGCAGCTTAACCCTCGGAGCGTCAAGCACAGATACGCAGTATTTT. Full variable domain (remainder filled in from reference TRBV7-3 and TRBJ2-3): GAGVSQTPSNKVTEKGKYVELRCDPISGHTALYWYRQSLGQGPEFLIYFQGTGAADDSGLPNDRFFAVRPEGSVSTLKIQRTERGDSAVYLCASSLTLGASSTDTQYFGPGTRLTVL.

This clonotype turned up a few times. The chain recombines TRBV19 with TRBJ2-1, with TRBD1 matching 7 bases. Germline-derived CDR1 and CDR2 are LNHDA and SQIVND (reference sequence). The CDR3 is made up of 13 amino acids. V lost 2 bases and J lost 9; bases outside the gene matches: 4. Here the CDR3 DNA reads TGTGCCAGTAGTATAAACAGGGGTAGTGAGCAGTTCTTC. Its protein product is CASSINRGSEQFF.

This clonotype has at least ten counts. V gene TRBV18 combines with J gene TRBJ1-2, with 7 bases lining up with TRBD1. J was trimmed by 6 bases and V by 3 bases; bases with no gene match: 4. There are 13 residues in the CDR3. From germline, CDR1 is KGHSH and CDR2 LQKENI. CDR3 nucleotides: TGTGCCAGCTCACCGGCAGGGGGTCATGGCTACACCTTC. This sequence encodes CASSPAGGHGYTF. Together with reference TRBV18 and TRBJ1-2, the CDR3 gives the full variable domain: NAGVMQNPRHLVRRRGQEARLRCSPMKGHSHVYWYRQLPEEGLKFMVYLQKENIIDESGMPKERFSAEFPKEGPSILRIQQVVRGDSAAYFCASSPAGGHGYTFGSGTRLTVV.

This clonotype was found a few times. The chain is built from TRBV14 and TRBJ2-1; maybe TRBD1 (7 bases). The germline gives CDR1 SGHDN, CDR2 FVKESK. Trimming left V 7 bases short and J 6 bases short, with 28 bases between. The CDR3 totals 18 residues. CDR3 in DNA: TGTGCCAGCACCCAGGGGGACCTAGCGAGAGGGCCAATCAATGAGCAGTTCTTC. Translation: CASTQGDLARGPINEQFF.

For this clonotype: A much bigger clone sits one base away, suggesting this may be a read error. The chain has TRBV3-1 and TRBJ2-5, with a possible D match to TRBD2 (5 bases). V was trimmed by 2 bases and J by 1 base, leaving 17 bases between them. This CDR3 has 17 residues. The germline V gene has CDR1 LGHDT and CDR2 YNNKEL (reference sequence). The CDR3 DNA is TGTGCCAGCAGCCAACCTTTATACGAGGGCCTCCAAGAGACCCAGTACTTC. It is translated as CASSQPLYEGLQETQYF.

This clonotype was counted at least ten times. J is TRBJ1-5 and V is TRBV6-1, with D unresolved. Germline CDR1 MNHNS, CDR2 SASEGT. The CDR3 has 17 amino acids. Trimming removed 3 bases at V and 2 bases at J, with 17 bases between. This chain's CDR3 is CASSEAARVRGNQPQHF. For the CDR3, the DNA is TGTGCCAGCAGTGAGGCAGCCCGAGTCAGAGGCAATCAGCCCCAGCATTTT.

This clonotype appeared many times. The V call is TRBV6-1, the J call TRBJ1-6, with 7 nucleotides matching TRBD1. This CDR3 contains 14 residues. J was trimmed by 6 bases and V by 7 bases; bases with no gene match: 6. Germline CDR1 reads MNHNS; CDR2 reads SASEGT. CDR3 bases: TGTGCCAGCAAAGGCCAGGGGGGTAATTCACCCCTCCACTTT. This encodes CASKGQGGNSPLHF.

The table lists this clonotype with a few counts. This sequence may be a read error, since a much larger clone differs from it by one base. V and J are TRBV28 and TRBJ2-7; TRBD1 is a possible D gene (6 bases). The CDR3 runs to 12 residues. CDR1 and CDR2 from the germline V gene are MDHEN and SYDVKM. The DNA for the CDR3 is TGTGCCAGCAGGGACAGAGCCTACGAGCAGCACTTC. Residues: CASRDRAYEQHF.

This clonotype was detected ten times or more. The V and J genes are TRBV3-1 and TRBJ1-4; D gene unclear. The V and J ends lost 5 bases and 7 bases respectively, with 14 bases between them. Germline V lookup: CDR1 LGHDT, CDR2 YNNKEL (reference sequence). This CDR3 has 14 amino acids. CDR3 nucleotide sequence: TGTGCCAGCAGCGGACGTGGAAGGAGTGAAAAACTGTTTTTT. It specifies CASSGRGRSEKLFF.

This clonotype occurred many times. The rearrangement uses TRBV29-1 and TRBJ2-5; 14 nucleotides align to TRBD2. V shed 6 bases, J shed 1 base, and the junction held 1 base outside the gene matches. The CDR3 length is 14 residues. The germline CDR1 and CDR2 sequences are SQVTM and ANQGSEA. This CDR3 is CSVGLAGVQETQYF. CDR3 nucleotides: TGCAGCGTGGGACTAGCGGGGGTCCAAGAGACCCAGTACTTC.

This clonotype was observed a few times. The chain combines TRBV4-2 with TRBJ2-2; 8 bases match TRBD1. Per the germline V gene, CDR1 is LGHNA and CDR2 is YNFKEQ. The CDR3 totals 18 residues. The ends lost 10 bases at V and 0 bases at J; junction bases unmatched: 16. CDR3 region: CATGGQGQRIANTGELFF. CDR3 in DNA: TGTGCCACCGGAGGACAGGGTCAACGCATCGCGAACACCGGGGAGCTGTTTTTT.

CDR3 in amino acids: CASSFEQTYEQYF. CDR3 in DNA: TGTGCCAGCAGCTTTGAGCAAACCTACGAGCAGTACTTC. V gene TRBV7-2 combines with J gene TRBJ2-7, with unresolved D. Germline V gives CDR1 SGHTA, CDR2 FQGNSA. The CDR3 extends over 13 amino acids. The ends were cut back, 3 bases at V and 2 bases at J, with 8 bases in the middle.

The rearrangement uses TRBV5-1 and TRBJ2-1, with TRBD2 matching 15 bases. Germline CDR1 reads SGHRS; CDR2 reads YFSETQ. This CDR3 region has 23 residues. Trimming removed 4 bases from V and 3 bases from J; junction bases left unmatched: 23. The CDR3 region is CASSARRTGGLGLAGGVYNEQFF. CDR3 in DNA: TGCGCCAGCAGCGCTCGACGGACAGGGGGCCTCGGACTAGCGGGAGGGGTCTACAATGAGCAGTTCTTC.

The chain has TRBV6-1 and TRBJ2-5; 7 positions match TRBD1. This CDR3 contains 15 residues. Germline loops: CDR1 MNHNS, CDR2 SASEGT. After removal of 8 bases from V and 5 bases from J, the junction contained 14 bases not matched to a gene. The CDR3 sequence is CASGRTGQSWETQYF. The DNA for the CDR3 is TGTGCCAGCGGCCGAACGGGACAGTCGTGGGAGACCCAGTACTTC.

This clonotype was found many times. The chain employs TRBV6-1 and TRBJ2-7; a possible D gene is TRBD1 (6 bases). The CDR3 covers 14 residues. CDR1 MNHNS and CDR2 SASEGT come from the germline V gene. V lost 7 bases and J 7 bases, leaving 20 bases between the germline ends. CDR3 in DNA: TGTGCCAGCAAGGTCGGACAGCTCTCTAAGGAGCAGTACTTC. As protein: CASKVGQLSKEQYF.

This clonotype showed up many times. The V gene is TRBV5-5, the J gene TRBJ1-1; TRBD1 might be the D (6 bases). Germline values: CDR1 SGHKS, CDR2 YYEKEE (reference sequence). The CDR3 length is 16 residues. Trimming removed 2 bases at V and 1 base at J, with 15 bases between. The CDR3, as DNA: TGTGCCAGCAGCTTAGGCCCAGGGGCGACGAACACTGAAGCTTTCTTT. It yields the protein CASSLGPGATNTEAFF.

J is TRBJ1-6 and V is TRBV30, with 10 bases lining up with TRBD1. The CDR3 is 13 amino acids. The V and J ends lost 4 bases and 10 bases, in that order; junction bases with no gene match: 4. Germline-derived CDR1 and CDR2 are GTSNPN and SVGIG (reference sequence). In DNA, the CDR3 is TGTGCCTGGACCGGACAGGGGGACTCACCCCTCCACTTT. The encoded protein is CAWTGQGDSPLHF.

The V gene is TRBV3-1, the J gene TRBJ2-3, with 10 bases lining up with TRBD2. Losses at the gene ends were 3 bases for V and 5 bases for J; bases not matched to a gene: 5. The CDR3 is 15 residues long. Germline V gives CDR1 LGHDT, CDR2 YNNKEL (reference sequence). For the CDR3, the DNA is TGTGCCAGCAGCCATCGAGCGGGAGGGCAAGATACGCAGTATTTT. It yields the protein CASSHRAGGQDTQYF.

This clonotype was seen at least ten times. The chain combines TRBV27 with TRBJ2-5, with no clear D. The germline V and J ends were trimmed by 4 bases and 5 bases, with 11 bases remaining between them. The CDR3 contains 13 residues. CDR1 and CDR2 (germline): MNHEY, SMNVEV (reference sequence). This CDR3 is CASSSTWVETQYF. CDR3 bases: TGTGCCAGCAGTTCCACATGGGTTGAGACCCAGTACTTC.

This clonotype came up many times. The genes are TRBV11-2 and TRBJ1-2; D might be TRBD1 (6 bases). V dropped 4 bases and J dropped 8 bases, with 11 bases sitting between them. Germline V gene sequence: CDR1 SGHAT, CDR2 FQNNGV. This CDR3 is 12 amino acids long. The CDR3 region has the DNA TGTGCCAGCAGCTGGGACATATCCGGCTACACCTTC. Its translation is CASSWDISGYTF.

This clonotype was found many times. The genes are TRBV12-3 or TRBV12-4 and TRBJ2-1, with a possible D match to TRBD1 (6 bases). CDR3 length: 15 residues. V lost 4 bases and J lost 3, with 13 bases in between. The CDR3 here is CASSYPGHNYNEQFF. The CDR3 DNA is TGTGCCAGCAGTTATCCGGGACATAACTACAATGAGCAGTTCTTC.

This clonotype was counted ten times or more. The rearrangement joins TRBV3-1 to TRBJ2-7; D is perhaps TRBD1 (5 bases). Germline loops: CDR1 LGHDT, CDR2 YNNKEL (reference sequence). Trimming took 1 base from V and 7 from J, leaving 8 bases between them. The CDR3 spans 12 residues. DNA of the CDR3: TGTGCCAGCAGCCAAGCCAGACAGGAGCAGTACTTC. Protein: CASSQARQEQYF.

This clonotype was seen repeatedly, ten times or more. The chain combines TRBV3-1 with TRBJ1-4, with D possibly matching TRBD1 (5 bases). The CDR3 sequence is 18 residues long. From germline, CDR1 is LGHDT and CDR2 YNNKEL (reference sequence). The V and J ends lost 0 bases and 3 bases respectively, with 17 bases between them. CDR3 DNA: TGTGCCAGCAGCCAAGATTACAGGCTACTAAAGGCTAATGAAAAACTGTTTTTT. Translating it yields CASSQDYRLLKANEKLFF. Full variable domain (rest looked up from reference TRBV3-1 and TRBJ1-4): DTAVSQTPKYLVTQMGNDKSIKCEQNLGHDTMYWYKQDSKKFLKIMFSYNNKELIINETVPNRFSPKSPDKAHLNLHINSLELGDSAVYFCASSQDYRLLKANEKLFFGSGTQLSVL.

This clonotype was seen many times. The chain carries TRBV20-1 and TRBJ2-2, with 7 bases that match TRBD2. The ends lost 1 base at V and 7 bases at J; junction bases unmatched: 9. The CDR3 spans 15 residues. The germline V gene encodes CDR1 DFQATT and CDR2 SNEGSKA (reference sequence). The CDR3 loop is CSARGWEGFGGELFF. The CDR3 region has the DNA TGCAGTGCTAGAGGGTGGGAGGGATTTGGCGGGGAGCTGTTTTTT.

The CDR3 is CASSLVRARISGNTIYF. CDR3 sequence (DNA): TGTGCCAGCAGTCTAGTTCGGGCCCGCATCTCTGGAAACACCATATATTTT. The chain uses TRBV12-3 or TRBV12-4 and TRBJ1-3; no clear D. CDR3 length equals 17 residues. Trimming pared 5 bases from V and 0 bases from J, leaving 17 bases between.

This clonotype has ten or more counts. The V gene is TRBV6-1, the J gene TRBJ2-3; TRBD1 agrees at 9 bases. Germline-derived CDR1 and CDR2 are MNHNS and SASEGT. CDR3 size: 16 residues. V trimming: 2 bases; J trimming: 3 bases; junction bases outside the gene matches: 6. DNA for the CDR3: TGTGCCAGCAGTGAACCCCCAGGACAGGGGACAGATACGCAGTATTTT. Encoded protein: CASSEPPGQGTDTQYF.